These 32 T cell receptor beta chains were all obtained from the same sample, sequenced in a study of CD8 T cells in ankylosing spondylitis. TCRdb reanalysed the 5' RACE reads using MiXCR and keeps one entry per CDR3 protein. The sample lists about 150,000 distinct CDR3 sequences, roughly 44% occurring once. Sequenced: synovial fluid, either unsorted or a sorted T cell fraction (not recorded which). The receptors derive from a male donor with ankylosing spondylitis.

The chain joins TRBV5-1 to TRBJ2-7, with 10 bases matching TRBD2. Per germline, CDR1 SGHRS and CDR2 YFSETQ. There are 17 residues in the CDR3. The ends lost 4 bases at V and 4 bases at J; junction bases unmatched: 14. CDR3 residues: CASSPWGLAGDGYEQYF. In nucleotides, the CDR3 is TGCGCCAGCAGCCCCTGGGGGCTAGCGGGAGACGGGTACGAGCAGTACTTC.

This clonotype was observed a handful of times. The DNA for the CDR3 is TGTGCCAGCAGCCACCCCCTACAGGGGGGTAACTATGGCTACACCTTC. Its protein is CASSHPLQGGNYGYTF. V gene TRBV7-9 combines with J gene TRBJ1-2, with TRBD1 identical over 8 bases. V was pared by 5 bases and J by 1 base, with 9 bases of the junction left unmatched. Germline CDR1 is SEHNR and CDR2 is FQNEAQ (reference sequence). This CDR3 is built from 16 residues.

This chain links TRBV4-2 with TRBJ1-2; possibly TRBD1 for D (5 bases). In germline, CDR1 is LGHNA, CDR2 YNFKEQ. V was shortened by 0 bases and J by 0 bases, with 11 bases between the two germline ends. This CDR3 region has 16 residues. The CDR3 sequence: CASSQEGDGTNYGYTF. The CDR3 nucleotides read TGTGCCAGCAGCCAAGAGGGGGACGGAACTAACTATGGCTACACCTTC.

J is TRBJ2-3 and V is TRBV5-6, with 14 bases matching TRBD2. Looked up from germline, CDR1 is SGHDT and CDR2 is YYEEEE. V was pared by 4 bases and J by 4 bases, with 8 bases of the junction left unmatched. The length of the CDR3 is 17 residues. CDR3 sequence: CASSTGLAGVVPDTQYF. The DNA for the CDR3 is TGTGCCAGCAGCACGGGACTAGCGGGAGTGGTCCCAGATACGCAGTATTTT.

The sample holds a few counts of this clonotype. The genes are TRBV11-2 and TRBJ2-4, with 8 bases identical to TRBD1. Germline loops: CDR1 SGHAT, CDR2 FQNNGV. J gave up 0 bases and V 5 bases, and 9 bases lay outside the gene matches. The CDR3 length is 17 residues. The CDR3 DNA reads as TGTGCCAGCAGCAAAGACAGGGGTAGAGTAGCCAAAAACATTCAGTACTTC. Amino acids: CASSKDRGRVAKNIQYF. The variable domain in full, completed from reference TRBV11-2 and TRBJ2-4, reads EAGVAQSPRYKIIEKRQSVAFWCNPISGHATLYWYQQILGQGPKLLIQFQNNGVVDDSQLPKDRFSAERLKGVDSTLKIQPAKLEDSAVYLCASSKDRGRVAKNIQYFGAGTRLSVL.

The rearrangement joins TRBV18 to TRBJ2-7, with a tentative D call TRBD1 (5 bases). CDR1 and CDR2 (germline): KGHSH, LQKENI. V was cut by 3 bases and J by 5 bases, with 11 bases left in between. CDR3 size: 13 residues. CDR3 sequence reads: CASSPNSGNEQYF. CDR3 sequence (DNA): TGTGCCAGCTCACCCAACTCAGGGAACGAGCAGTACTTC.

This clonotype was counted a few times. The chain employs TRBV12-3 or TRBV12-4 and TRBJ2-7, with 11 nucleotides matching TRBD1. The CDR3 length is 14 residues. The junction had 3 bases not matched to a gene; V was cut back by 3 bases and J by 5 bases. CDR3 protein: CASSFWDRGNEQYF. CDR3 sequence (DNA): TGTGCCAGCAGTTTTTGGGACAGGGGGAACGAGCAGTACTTC.

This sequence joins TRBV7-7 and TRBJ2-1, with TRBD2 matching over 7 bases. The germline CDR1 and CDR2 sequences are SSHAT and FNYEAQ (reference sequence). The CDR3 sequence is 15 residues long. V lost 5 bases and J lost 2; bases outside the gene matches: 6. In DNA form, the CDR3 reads TGTGCCAGCAGCCTCCGGGAGGCGCCCTACAATGAGCAGTTCTTC. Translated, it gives CASSLREAPYNEQFF.

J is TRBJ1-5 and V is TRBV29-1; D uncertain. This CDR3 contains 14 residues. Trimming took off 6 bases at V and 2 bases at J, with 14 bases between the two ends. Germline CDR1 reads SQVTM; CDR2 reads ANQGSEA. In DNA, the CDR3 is TGCAGCGTGGGAGAAGGTGGGGGCAATCAGCCCCAGCATTTT. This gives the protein CSVGEGGGNQPQHF.

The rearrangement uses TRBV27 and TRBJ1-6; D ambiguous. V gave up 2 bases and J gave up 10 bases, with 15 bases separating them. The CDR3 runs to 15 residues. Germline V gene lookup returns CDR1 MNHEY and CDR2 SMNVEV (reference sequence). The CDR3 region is CASSLEGRGLSPLHF. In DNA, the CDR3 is TGTGCCAGCAGTTTAGAGGGCCGGGGATTGTCACCCCTCCACTTT.

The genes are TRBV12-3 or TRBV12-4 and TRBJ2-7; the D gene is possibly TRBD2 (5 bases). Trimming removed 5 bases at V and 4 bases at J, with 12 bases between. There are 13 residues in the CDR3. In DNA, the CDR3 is TGTGCCAGCAGTCCACCTTCGGGGTACGAGCAGTACTTC. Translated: CASSPPSGYEQYF.

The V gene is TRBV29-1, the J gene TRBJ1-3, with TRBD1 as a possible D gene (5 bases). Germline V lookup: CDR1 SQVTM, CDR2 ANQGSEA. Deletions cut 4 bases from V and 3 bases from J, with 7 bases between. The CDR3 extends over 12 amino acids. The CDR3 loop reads CSVGGFGNTIYF. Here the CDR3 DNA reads TGCAGCGTTGGGGGGTTTGGAAACACCATATATTTT.

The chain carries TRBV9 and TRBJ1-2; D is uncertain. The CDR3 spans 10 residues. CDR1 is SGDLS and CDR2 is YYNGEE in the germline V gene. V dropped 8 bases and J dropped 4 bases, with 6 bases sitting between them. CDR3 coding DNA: TGTGCCAGTCGCATCTATGGCTACACCTTC. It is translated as CASRIYGYTF.

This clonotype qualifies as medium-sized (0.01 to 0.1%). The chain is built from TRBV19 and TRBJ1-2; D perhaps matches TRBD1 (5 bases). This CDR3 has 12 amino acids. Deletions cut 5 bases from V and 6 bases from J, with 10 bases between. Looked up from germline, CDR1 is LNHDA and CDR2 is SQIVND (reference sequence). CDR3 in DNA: TGTGCCAGTAGTGACAGTTTTAATGGCTACACCTTC. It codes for CASSDSFNGYTF.

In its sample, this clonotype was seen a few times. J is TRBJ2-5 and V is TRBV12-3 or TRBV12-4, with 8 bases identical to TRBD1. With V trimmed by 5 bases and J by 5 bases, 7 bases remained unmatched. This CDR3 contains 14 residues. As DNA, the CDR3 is TGTGCCAGCAGTCCAGGACAGGGTTCGGAGACCCAGTACTTC. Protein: CASSPGQGSETQYF.

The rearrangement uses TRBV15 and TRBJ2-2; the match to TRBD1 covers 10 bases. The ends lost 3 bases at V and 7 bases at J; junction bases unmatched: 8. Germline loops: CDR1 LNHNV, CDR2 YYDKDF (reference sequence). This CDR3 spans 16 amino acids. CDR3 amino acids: CATSRAGQGRNGELFF. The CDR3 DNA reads TGTGCCACCAGCAGGGCGGGACAGGGGAGGAACGGGGAGCTGTTTTTT.

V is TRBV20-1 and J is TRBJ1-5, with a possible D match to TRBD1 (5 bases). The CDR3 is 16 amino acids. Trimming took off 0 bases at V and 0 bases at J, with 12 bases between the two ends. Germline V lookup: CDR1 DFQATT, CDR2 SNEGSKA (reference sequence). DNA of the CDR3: TGCAGTGCTAGAGATCCCGGGGCTTATAGCAATCAGCCCCAGCATTTT. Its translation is CSARDPGAYSNQPQHF.

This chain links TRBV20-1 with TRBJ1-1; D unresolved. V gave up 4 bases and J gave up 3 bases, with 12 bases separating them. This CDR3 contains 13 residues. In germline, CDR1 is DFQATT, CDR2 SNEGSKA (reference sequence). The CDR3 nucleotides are TGCAGTGCTAATGAGGTCTCGGACACTGAAGCTTTCTTT. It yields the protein CSANEVSDTEAFF.

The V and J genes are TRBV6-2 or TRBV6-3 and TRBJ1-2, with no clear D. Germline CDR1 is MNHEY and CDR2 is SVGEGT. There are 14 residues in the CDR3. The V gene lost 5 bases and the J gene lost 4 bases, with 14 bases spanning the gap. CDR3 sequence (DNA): TGTGCCAGCAGTCCAAGGGTGAACCGCTATGGCTACACCTTC. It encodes CASSPRVNRYGYTF.

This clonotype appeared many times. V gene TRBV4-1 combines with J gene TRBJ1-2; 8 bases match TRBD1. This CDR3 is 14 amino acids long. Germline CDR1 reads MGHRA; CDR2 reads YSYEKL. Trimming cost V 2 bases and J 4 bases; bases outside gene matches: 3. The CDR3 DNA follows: TGCGCCAGCAGCCAACGACAGGGGTCCTATGGCTACACCTTC. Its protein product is CASSQRQGSYGYTF.

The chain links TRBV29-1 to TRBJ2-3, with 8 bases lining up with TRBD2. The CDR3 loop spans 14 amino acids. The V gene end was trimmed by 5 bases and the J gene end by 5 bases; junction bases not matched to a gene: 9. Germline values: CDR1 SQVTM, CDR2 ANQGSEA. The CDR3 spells CSVTNSGTQDTQYF. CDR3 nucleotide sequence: TGCAGCGTTACGAATAGCGGGACCCAAGATACGCAGTATTTT.

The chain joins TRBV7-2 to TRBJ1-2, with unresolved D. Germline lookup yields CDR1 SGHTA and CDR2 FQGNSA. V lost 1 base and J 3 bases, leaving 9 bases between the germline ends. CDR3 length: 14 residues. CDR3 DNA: TGTGCCAGCAGCTTAGGGATGCGGCACTATGGCTACACCTTC. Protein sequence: CASSLGMRHYGYTF.

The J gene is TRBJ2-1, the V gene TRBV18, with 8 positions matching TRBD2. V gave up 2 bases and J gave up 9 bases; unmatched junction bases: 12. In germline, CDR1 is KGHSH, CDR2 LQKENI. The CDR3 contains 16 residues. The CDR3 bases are TGTGCCAGCTCACCAACCCAGCGGGGGCCAGGGAGTGAGCAGTTCTTC. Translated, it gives CASSPTQRGPGSEQFF.

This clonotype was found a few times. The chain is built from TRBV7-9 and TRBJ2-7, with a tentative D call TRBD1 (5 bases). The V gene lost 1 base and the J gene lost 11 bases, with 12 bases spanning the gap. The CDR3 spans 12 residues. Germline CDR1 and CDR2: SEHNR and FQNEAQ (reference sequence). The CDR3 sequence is CASSLGVQGKYF. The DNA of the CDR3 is TGTGCCAGCAGCTTAGGAGTTCAGGGAAAGTACTTC. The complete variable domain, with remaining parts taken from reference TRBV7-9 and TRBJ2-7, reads DTGVSQNPRHKITKRGQNVTFRCDPISEHNRLYWYRQTLGQGPEFLTYFQNEAQLEKSRLLSDRFSAERPKGSFSTLEIQRTEQGDSAMYLCASSLGVQGKYFGPGTRLTVT.

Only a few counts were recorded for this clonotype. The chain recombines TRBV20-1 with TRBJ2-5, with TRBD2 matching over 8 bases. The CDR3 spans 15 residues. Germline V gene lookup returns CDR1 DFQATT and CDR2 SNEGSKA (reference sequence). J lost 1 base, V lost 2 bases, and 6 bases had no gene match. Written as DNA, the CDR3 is TGCAGTGCTAGATCGGTAGCGGGGCTCCAAGAGACCCAGTACTTC. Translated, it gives CSARSVAGLQETQYF.

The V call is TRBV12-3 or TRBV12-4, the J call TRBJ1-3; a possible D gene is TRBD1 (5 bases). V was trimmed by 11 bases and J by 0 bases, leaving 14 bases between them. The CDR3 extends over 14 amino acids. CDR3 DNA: TGTGCCGGCTGGGGGGGGAGCTCTGGAAACACCATATATTTT. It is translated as CAGWGGSSGNTIYF.

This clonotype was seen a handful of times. The CDR3 loop is CASSLVITGELFF. The CDR3 nucleotides are TGTGCCAGCAGCTTAGTCATCACCGGGGAGCTGTTTTTT. This chain links TRBV7-9 with TRBJ2-2; D unclear. The V and J ends lost 1 base and 4 bases respectively, with 4 bases between them. The CDR3 consists of 13 residues. The germline V gene encodes CDR1 SEHNR and CDR2 FQNEAQ (reference sequence). The whole variable domain, filled in from reference TRBV7-9 and TRBJ2-2, reads DTGVSQNPRHKITKRGQNVTFRCDPISEHNRLYWYRQTLGQGPEFLTYFQNEAQLEKSRLLSDRFSAERPKGSFSTLEIQRTEQGDSAMYLCASSLVITGELFFGEGSRLTVL.

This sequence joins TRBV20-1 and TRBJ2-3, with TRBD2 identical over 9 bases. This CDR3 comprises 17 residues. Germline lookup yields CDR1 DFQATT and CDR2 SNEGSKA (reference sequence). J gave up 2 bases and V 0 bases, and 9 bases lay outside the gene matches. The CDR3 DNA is TGCAGTGCTAGAGAACCCCGGCTAGCGGGGACCACAGATACGCAGTATTTT. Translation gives CSAREPRLAGTTDTQYF.

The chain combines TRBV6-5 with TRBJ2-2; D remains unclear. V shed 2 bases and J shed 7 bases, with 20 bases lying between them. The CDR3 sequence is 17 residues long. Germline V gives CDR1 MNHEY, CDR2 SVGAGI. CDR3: CASSYPVVRPRDGELFF. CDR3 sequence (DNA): TGTGCCAGCAGTTACCCCGTGGTACGGCCGCGAGACGGGGAGCTGTTTTTT.

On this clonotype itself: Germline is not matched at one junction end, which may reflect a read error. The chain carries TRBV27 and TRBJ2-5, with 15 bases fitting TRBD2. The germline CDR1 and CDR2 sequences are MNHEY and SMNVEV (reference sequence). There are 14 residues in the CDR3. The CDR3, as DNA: TGTGCCAGCAGTTTGGCGGGGACTAGCGGGAGGTTTTGGTTC. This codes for CASSLAGTSGRFWF.

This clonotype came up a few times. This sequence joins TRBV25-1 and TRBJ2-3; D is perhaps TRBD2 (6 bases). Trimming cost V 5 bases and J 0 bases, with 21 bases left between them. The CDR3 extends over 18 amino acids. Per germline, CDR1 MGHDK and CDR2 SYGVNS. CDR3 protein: CASSRPPSRGMSTDTQYF. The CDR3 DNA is TGTGCCAGCAGTAGGCCCCCTTCGCGCGGGATGAGCACAGATACGCAGTATTTT.

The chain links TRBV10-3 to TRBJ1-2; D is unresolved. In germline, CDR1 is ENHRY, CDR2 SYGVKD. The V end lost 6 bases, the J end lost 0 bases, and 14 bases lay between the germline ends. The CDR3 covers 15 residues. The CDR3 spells CAISHRRYANYGYTF. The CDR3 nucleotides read TGTGCCATCAGCCACAGAAGATACGCTAACTATGGCTACACCTTC.